This record concerns one T cell receptor (beta chain) sequence. In germline, CDR1 is SGHDN, CDR2 FVKESK. Trimming removed 2 bases from V and 4 bases from J, with 14 bases in between. The CDR3 sequence is 15 residues long. The data stem from a study of blood T cell repertoires in COVID-19. In the authors' workflow: Nucleated cell counts were estimated from reference gene primer amplification. Repertoires were generated with immunoSEQ multiplex PCR, while TCRdb's copy carries only in-frame clones and drops some. The DNA was the basis for D and trimming; V, J and clone size are from that table. Seen here are 110,000 to 150,000 clones, 88% observed once, and the top ten hold roughly 1.9%.

The sample was peripheral blood. J is TRBJ1-2 and V is TRBV14; D is undetermined. The clonotype originates from a man between 70 and 80 years old with acute or convalescent COVID-19. CDR3 sequence: CASSQPGSGGYGYTF. For the CDR3, the DNA is TGTGCCAGCAGCCAACCTGGGAGCGGAGGCTATGGCTACACCTTC.